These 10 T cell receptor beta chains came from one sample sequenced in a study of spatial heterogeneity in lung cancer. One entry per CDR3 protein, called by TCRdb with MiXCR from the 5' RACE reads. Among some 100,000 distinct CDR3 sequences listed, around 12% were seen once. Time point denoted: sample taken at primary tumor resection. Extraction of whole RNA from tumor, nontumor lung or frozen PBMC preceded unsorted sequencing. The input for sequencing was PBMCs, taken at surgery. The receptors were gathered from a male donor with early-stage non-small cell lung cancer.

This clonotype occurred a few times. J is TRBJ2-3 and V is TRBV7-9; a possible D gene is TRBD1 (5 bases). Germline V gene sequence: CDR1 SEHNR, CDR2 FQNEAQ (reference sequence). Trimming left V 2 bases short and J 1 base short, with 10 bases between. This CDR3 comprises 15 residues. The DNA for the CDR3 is TGTGCCAGCAGCTTATCAGGGTCTGGCACAGATACGCAGTATTTT. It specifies CASSLSGSGTDTQYF.

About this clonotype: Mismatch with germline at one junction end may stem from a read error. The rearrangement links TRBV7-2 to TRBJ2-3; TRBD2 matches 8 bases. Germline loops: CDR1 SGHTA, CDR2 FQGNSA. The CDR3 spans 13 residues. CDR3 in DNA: TGTGCCAGCAGCTTAGCAAATAGCGGGGTTTTGCATTTT. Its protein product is CASSLANSGVLHF.

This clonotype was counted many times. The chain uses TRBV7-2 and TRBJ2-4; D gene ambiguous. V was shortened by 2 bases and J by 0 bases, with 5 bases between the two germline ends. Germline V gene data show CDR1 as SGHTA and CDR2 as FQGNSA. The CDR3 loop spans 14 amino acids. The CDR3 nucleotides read TGTGCCAGCAGCTTAACTGAAGCCAAAAACATTCAGTACTTC. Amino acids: CASSLTEAKNIQYF.

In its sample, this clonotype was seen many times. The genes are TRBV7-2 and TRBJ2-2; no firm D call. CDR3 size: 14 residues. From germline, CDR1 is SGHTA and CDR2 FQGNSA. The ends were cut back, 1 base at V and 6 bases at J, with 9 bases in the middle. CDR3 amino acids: CASSLVADPGELFF. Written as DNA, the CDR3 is TGTGCCAGCAGCTTAGTTGCGGATCCCGGGGAGCTGTTTTTT.

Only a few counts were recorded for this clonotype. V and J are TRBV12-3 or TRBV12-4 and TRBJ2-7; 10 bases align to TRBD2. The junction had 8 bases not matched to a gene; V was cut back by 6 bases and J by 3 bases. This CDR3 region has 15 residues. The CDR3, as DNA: TGTGCCAGCAGCCTCTGGACTAGCGGAATCTACGAGCAGTACTTC. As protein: CASSLWTSGIYEQYF.

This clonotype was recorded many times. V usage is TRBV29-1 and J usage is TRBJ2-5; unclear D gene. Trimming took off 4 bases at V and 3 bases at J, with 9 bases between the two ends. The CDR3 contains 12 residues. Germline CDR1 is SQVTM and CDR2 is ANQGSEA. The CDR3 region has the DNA TGCAGCGTTGTGCCGAATAAAGAGACCCAGTACTTC. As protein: CSVVPNKETQYF.

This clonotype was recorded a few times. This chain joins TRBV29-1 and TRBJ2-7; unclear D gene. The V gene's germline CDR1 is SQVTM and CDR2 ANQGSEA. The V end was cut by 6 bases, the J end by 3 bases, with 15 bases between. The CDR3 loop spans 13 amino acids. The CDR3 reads CSVTLGRNYEQYF. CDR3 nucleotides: TGCAGCGTGACGCTCGGCAGAAACTACGAGCAGTACTTC.

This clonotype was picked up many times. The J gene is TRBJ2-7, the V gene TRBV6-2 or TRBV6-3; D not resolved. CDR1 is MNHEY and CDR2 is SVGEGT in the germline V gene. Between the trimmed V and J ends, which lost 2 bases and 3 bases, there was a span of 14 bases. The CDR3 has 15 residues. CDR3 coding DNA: TGTGCCAGCAGTTACGCATGGTCAGAGCACTACGAGCAGTACTTC. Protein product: CASSYAWSEHYEQYF.

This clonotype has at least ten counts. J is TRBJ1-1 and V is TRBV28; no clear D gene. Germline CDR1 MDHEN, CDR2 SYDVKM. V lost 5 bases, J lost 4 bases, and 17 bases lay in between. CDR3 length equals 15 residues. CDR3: CASSLGRFASTEAFF. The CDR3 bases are TGTGCCAGCAGTCTCGGACGGTTTGCGAGCACTGAAGCTTTCTTT.

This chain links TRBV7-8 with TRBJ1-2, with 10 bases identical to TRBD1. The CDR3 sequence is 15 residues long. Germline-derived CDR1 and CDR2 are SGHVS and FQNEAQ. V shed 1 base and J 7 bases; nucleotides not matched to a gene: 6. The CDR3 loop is CASSLVLRDRGGYTF. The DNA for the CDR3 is TGTGCCAGCAGCTTAGTCCTCCGGGACAGGGGTGGCTACACCTTC.